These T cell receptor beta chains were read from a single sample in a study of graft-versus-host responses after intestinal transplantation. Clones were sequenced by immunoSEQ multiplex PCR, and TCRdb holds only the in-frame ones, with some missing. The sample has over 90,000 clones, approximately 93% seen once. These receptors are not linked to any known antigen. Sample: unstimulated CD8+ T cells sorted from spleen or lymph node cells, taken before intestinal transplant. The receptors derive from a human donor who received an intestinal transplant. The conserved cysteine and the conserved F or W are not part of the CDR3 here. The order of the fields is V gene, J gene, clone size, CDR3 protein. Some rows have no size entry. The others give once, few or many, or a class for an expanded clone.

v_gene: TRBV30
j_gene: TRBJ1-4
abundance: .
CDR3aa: AWSEGDPATNEKLF

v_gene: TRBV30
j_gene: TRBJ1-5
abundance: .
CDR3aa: AWSAGYYQPQH

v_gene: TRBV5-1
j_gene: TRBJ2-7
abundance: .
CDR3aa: ASSLTGVPYEQY

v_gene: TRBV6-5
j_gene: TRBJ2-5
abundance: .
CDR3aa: ASSVGTQGGETQY

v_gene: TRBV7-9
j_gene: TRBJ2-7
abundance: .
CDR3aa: ASSFRQFPEQY

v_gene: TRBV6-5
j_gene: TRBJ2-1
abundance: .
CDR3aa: ASSEGRDNEQF

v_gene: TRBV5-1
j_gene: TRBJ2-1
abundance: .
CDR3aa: ASSLESQVVDEQF

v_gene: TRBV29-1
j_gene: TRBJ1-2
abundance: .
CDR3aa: SVWLNYGYT

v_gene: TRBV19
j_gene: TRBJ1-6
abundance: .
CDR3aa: ASSPRQGNSPLH

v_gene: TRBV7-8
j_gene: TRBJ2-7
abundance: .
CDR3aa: ASSLAGSEQY

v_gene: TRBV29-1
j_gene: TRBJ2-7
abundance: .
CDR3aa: SAGELGSRDYEQY

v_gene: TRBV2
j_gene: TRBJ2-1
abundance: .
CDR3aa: ARTGDFNEQF

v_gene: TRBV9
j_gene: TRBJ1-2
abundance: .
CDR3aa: ASSVGQGNVAVQGYT

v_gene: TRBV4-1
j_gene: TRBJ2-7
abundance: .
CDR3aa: ASPYPWGGGSYEQY

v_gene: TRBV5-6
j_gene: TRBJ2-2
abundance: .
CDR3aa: ASSLVGTGLAGELF

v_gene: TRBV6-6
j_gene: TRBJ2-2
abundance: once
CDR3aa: ASSYGQPTGELF

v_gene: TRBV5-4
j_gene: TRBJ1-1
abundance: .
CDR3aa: ASSLHGGYEAF

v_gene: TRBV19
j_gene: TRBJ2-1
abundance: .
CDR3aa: ASSLFLAGGLYRSYNEQF

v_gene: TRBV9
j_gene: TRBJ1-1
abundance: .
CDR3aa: ASSGGGVSLNTEAF

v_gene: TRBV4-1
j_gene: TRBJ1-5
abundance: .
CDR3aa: ASSRDFNQPQH

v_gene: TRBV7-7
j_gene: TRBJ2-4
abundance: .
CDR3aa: ASSSRGVPRDSKNIQY

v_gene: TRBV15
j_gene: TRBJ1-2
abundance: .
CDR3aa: ATSIEGVRGYT

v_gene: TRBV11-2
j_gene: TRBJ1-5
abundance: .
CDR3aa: ASSPTGGGNQPQH

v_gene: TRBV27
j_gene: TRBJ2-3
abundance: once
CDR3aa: ASSFGDTQY

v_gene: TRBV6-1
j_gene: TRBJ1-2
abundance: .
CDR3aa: ASSSAETYGYT

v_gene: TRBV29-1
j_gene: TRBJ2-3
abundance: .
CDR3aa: SVELLTGTGTTDTQY

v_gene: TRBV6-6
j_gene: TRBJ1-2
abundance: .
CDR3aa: ASRTNYGYT

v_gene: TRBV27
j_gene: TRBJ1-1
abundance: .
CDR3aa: ASSLGSGLEAF

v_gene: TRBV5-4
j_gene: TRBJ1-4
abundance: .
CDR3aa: ASSLSSRGNEKLF

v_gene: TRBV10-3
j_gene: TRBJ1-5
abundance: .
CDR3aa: ATATADSNQPQH

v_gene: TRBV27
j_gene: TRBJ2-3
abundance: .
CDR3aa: ASSLWDRGSADTQY

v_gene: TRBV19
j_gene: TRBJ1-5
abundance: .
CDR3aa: ASTGGWSQPQH

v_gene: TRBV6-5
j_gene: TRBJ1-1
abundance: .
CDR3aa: ASSWGGYETEAF